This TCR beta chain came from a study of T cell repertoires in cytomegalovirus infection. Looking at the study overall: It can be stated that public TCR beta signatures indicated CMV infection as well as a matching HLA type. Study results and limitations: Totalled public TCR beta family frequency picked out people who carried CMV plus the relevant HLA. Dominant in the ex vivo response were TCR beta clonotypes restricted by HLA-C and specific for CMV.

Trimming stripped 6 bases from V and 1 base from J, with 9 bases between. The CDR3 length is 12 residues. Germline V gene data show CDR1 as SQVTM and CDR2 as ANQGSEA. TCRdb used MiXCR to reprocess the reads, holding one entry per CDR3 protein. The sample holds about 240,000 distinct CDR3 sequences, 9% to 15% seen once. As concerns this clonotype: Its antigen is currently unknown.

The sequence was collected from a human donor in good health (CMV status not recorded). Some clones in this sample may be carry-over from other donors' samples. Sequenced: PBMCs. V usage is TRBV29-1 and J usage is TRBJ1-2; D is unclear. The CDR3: CSVPDHNYGYTF. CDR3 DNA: TGCAGCGTCCCCGACCATAACTATGGCTACACCTTC. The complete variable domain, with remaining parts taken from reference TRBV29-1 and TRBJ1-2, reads SAVISQKPSRDICQRGTSLTIQCQVDSQVTMMFWYRQQPGQSLTLIATANQGSEATYESGFVIDKFPISRPNLTFSTLTVSNMSPEDSSIYLCSVPDHNYGYTFGSGTRLTVV.